These 5 T cell receptor beta chains were all obtained from the same sample, sequenced in a study of blood T cells in healthy people across ages. Sample-barcoded 5' priming and a J-beta primer mix drove a second PCR of roughly 6 to 12 cycles. TCRdb passed the 5' RACE reads through MiXCR, listing each CDR3 protein once. The table records 750,000 to 950,000 distinct CDR3 sequences, about 26% of them present only once. The sample was also linked to a second study, of T cells of mothers and their children.

Sequencing was carried out using blood. These receptors were taken from a boy between 10 and 17 years old in good health.

This sequence joins TRBV14 and TRBJ2-5, with 8 bases lining up with TRBD1. CDR3 length: 15 amino acids. V trimming: 4 bases; J trimming: 1 base; junction bases outside the gene matches: 5. Germline V gene data show CDR1 as SGHDN and CDR2 as FVKESK. The CDR3 DNA follows: TGTGCCAGCAGCCTCCACAGGGGGGCCCAAGAGACCCAGTACTTC. Residues: CASSLHRGAQETQYF.

The rearrangement links TRBV9 to TRBJ2-2, with no clear D. CDR3 length equals 14 residues. Per germline, CDR1 SGDLS and CDR2 YYNGEE. Trimming took off 2 bases at V and 7 bases at J, with 12 bases between the two ends. This CDR3 reads CASSVWGQGGELFF. CDR3 in DNA: TGTGCCAGCAGCGTTTGGGGTCAAGGCGGGGAGCTGTTTTTT.

V and J are TRBV12-3 or TRBV12-4 and TRBJ1-6, with TRBD1 matching 9 bases. The junction had 9 bases not matched to a gene; V was cut back by 6 bases and J by 3 bases. The CDR3 covers 17 residues. The DNA of the CDR3 is TGTGCCAGCAGACCCCGACAGGGGGGGATCTATAATTCACCCCTCCACTTT. This encodes CASRPRQGGIYNSPLHF.

This clonotype was detected a few times. The gene calls are TRBV5-1 and TRBJ2-3, with TRBD1 matching over 10 bases. With V trimmed by 4 bases and J by 7 bases, 9 bases remained unmatched. This CDR3 spans 15 amino acids. CDR1 is SGHRS and CDR2 is YFSETQ in the germline V gene. The CDR3 loop reads CASSTGTGERNTQYF. DNA of the CDR3: TGCGCCAGCAGCACCGGGACAGGGGAGAGGAATACGCAGTATTTT. Full variable domain (missing parts from reference TRBV5-1 and TRBJ2-3): KAGVTQTPRYLIKTRGQQVTLSCSPISGHRSVSWYQQTPGQGLQFLFEYFSETQRNKGNFPGRFSGRQFSNSRSEMNVSTLELGDSALYLCASSTGTGERNTQYFGPGTRLTVL.

In this sample, this clonotype turned up a few times. CDR3 protein: CSVEDVRGSPLHF. The CDR3 DNA reads TGCAGCGTTGAAGATGTCAGGGGGTCACCCCTCCACTTT. The chain couples TRBV29-1 to TRBJ1-6, with TRBD1 identical over 7 bases. Germline CDR1 and CDR2: SQVTM and ANQGSEA. Germline trimming cut 0 bases from V and 10 bases from J; bases unmatched to any gene: 3. The CDR3 covers 13 residues.